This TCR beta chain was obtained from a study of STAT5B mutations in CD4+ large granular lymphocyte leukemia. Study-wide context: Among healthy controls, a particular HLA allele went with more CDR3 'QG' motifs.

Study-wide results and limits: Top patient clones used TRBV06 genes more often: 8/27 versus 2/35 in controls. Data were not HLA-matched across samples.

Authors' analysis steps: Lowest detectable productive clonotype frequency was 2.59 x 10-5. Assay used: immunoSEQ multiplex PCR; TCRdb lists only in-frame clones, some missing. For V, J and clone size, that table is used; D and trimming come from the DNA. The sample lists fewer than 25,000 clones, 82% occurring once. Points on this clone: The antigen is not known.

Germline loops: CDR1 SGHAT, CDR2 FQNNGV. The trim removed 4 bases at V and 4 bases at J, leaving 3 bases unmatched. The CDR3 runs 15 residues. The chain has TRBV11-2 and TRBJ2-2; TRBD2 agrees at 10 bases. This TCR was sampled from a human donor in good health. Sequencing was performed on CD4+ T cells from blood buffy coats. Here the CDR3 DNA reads TGTGCCAGCAGCTCGGGACTAGCGAGCACCGGGGAGCTGTTTTTT. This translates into CASSSGLASTGELFF. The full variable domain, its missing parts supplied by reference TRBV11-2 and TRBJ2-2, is EAGVAQSPRYKIIEKRQSVAFWCNPISGHATLYWYQQILGQGPKLLIQFQNNGVVDDSQLPKDRFSAERLKGVDSTLKIQPAKLEDSAVYLCASSSGLASTGELFFGEGSRLTVL.